The next 21 T cell receptor beta chains were all read from a single sample in a study of blood T cell repertoires in COVID-19. Clones were read by immunoSEQ multiplex PCR, and TCRdb kept only the in-frame ones, dropping some. The top ten clones hold 3% to 4.5% of a sample with about 350,000 clones, more than 70% of them seen once. Sequenced input: peripheral blood. Receptors originate from an older woman with COVID-19, enrolled during active disease.

This sequence joins TRBV19 and TRBJ1-5; D ambiguous. The CDR3 totals 18 residues. V was cut by 4 bases and J by 3 bases, with 22 bases left in between. Germline-derived CDR1 and CDR2 are LNHDA and SQIVND (reference sequence). This chain's CDR3 is CASSKEARTLVSNQPQHF. The CDR3 region has the DNA TGTGCCAGTAGTAAAGAGGCTAGGACTCTAGTTTCCAATCAGCCCCAGCATTTT.

V and J are TRBV30 and TRBJ1-6; D is undetermined. This CDR3 is 17 amino acids long. The germline V and J ends were trimmed by 3 bases and 0 bases, with 15 bases remaining between them. CDR1 GTSNPN and CDR2 SVGIG come from the germline V gene (reference sequence). As DNA, the CDR3 is TGTGCCTGGAGCGGTTCATCTTTGAGCTCCTATAATTCACCCCTCCACTTT. Encoded protein: CAWSGSSLSSYNSPLHF.

The chain recombines TRBV5-4 with TRBJ1-2; tentative D call: TRBD1 (5 bases). The CDR3 sequence is 15 residues long. Germline lookup yields CDR1 SGHNT and CDR2 YYREEE (reference sequence). V dropped 4 bases and J dropped 8 bases, with 21 bases sitting between them. CDR3 nucleotides: TGTGCCAGCAGCCCGCGGTTGTGGGGGGATACGGGCTACACCTTC. It translates to CASSPRLWGDTGYTF.

As to this clone: At the DNA level, this CDR3 is encoded by other sequences in the same sample as well. The chain joins TRBV3-1 (or the pseudogene TRBV3-2) to TRBJ1-4, with TRBD1 matching over 9 bases. Germline CDR1 reads LGHDT; CDR2 reads YNNKEL (reference sequence). Trimming at V came to 4 bases and at J to 8 bases, leaving 5 bases not matched to a gene. The CDR3 is 14 amino acids. The CDR3 sequence is CASSLGQGREKLFF. CDR3 bases: TGTGCCAGCAGCCTCGGACAGGGGAGGGAAAAACTGTTTTTT.

V usage is TRBV5-1 and J usage is TRBJ2-7, with 8 bases identical to TRBD1. With V trimmed by 2 bases and J by 3 bases, 4 bases remained unmatched. The CDR3 totals 14 residues. Germline lookup yields CDR1 SGHRS and CDR2 YFSETQ. CDR3 in DNA: TGCGCCAGCAGCTTAGGACAGGGAAACTACGAGCAGTACTTC. Translation: CASSLGQGNYEQYF.

V usage is TRBV28 and J usage is TRBJ1-5; 7 bases are shared with TRBD1. This CDR3 has 14 residues. The ends lost 6 bases at V and 2 bases at J; junction bases unmatched: 4. The germline V gene has CDR1 MDHEN and CDR2 SYDVKM. The CDR3 bases are TGTGCCAGCAGACGCGGACAGGGCAATCAGCCCCAGCATTTT. Encoded protein: CASRRGQGNQPQHF.

The V call is TRBV5-1, the J call TRBJ2-1; 14 bases fit TRBD2. The V gene's germline CDR1 is SGHRS and CDR2 YFSETQ. The CDR3 length is 17 residues. The V gene end was trimmed by 0 bases and the J gene end by 7 bases; junction bases not matched to a gene: 6. The CDR3 DNA reads as TGCGCCAGCAGCTTGGGGACTAGCGGGGGGATTTATAATGAGCAGTTCTTC. Its protein product is CASSLGTSGGIYNEQFF.

The V call is TRBV19, the J call TRBJ1-2, with D possibly matching TRBD1 (6 bases). CDR1 LNHDA and CDR2 SQIVND come from the germline V gene (reference sequence). This CDR3 comprises 17 residues. Trimming stripped 2 bases from V and 7 bases from J, with 23 bases between. CDR3: CASSISTVFQGQAGYTF. CDR3 DNA sequence: TGTGCCAGTAGTATATCGACCGTTTTCCAGGGGCAGGCTGGCTACACCTTC.

CDR3 bases: TGTGCCATCAGTGAGAACCGGGACAGGGGGTCCTACGAGCAGTACTTC. Translated: CAISENRDRGSYEQYF. This rearrangement joins TRBV10-3 to TRBJ2-7; 11 nucleotides align to TRBD1. J was trimmed by 1 base and V by 2 bases; bases with no gene match: 4. Germline lookup yields CDR1 ENHRY and CDR2 SYGVKD. This CDR3 spans 16 amino acids.

The rearrangement links TRBV2 to TRBJ1-1; maybe TRBD1 (5 bases). Germline V gene sequence: CDR1 SNHLY, CDR2 FYNNEI. This CDR3 comprises 14 residues. V dropped 5 bases and J dropped 1 base, with 11 bases sitting between them. In nucleotides, the CDR3 is TGTGCCAGCAGTTACAGGCGGGGGAACACTGAAGCTTTCTTT. Translated: CASSYRRGNTEAFF. The whole variable domain, filled in from reference TRBV2 and TRBJ1-1, reads EPEVTQTPSHQVTQMGQEVILRCVPISNHLYFYWYRQILGQKVEFLVSFYNNEISEKSEIFDDQFSVERPDGSNFTLKIRSTKLEDSAMYFCASSYRRGNTEAFFGQGTRLTVV.

The gene calls are TRBV3-1 (or the pseudogene TRBV3-2) and TRBJ2-3; 8 bases align to TRBD2. J lost 2 bases, V lost 3 bases, and 10 bases had no gene match. This CDR3 is built from 17 residues. Germline V gives CDR1 LGHDT, CDR2 YNNKEL (reference sequence). CDR3 sequence (DNA): TGTGCCAGCAGCCATTGGGTCAGCGGGGGTTCCACAGATACGCAGTATTTT. This translates into CASSHWVSGGSTDTQYF.

The gene calls are TRBV28 and TRBJ1-6, with a possible D match to TRBD1 (5 bases). The CDR3 is 14 amino acids. CDR1 and CDR2 (germline): MDHEN, SYDVKM. V was pared by 6 bases and J by 7 bases, with 13 bases between. The CDR3 region is CASSPAGWNSPLHF. In DNA form, the CDR3 reads TGTGCCAGCAGCCCCGCAGGGTGGAATTCACCCCTCCACTTT. Full variable domain (rest looked up from reference TRBV28 and TRBJ1-6): DVKVTQSSRYLVKRTGEKVFLECVQDMDHENMFWYRQDPGLGLRLIYFSYDVKMKEKGDIPEGYSVSREKKERFSLILESASTNQTSMYLCASSPAGWNSPLHFGNGTRLTVT.

The V and J genes are TRBV5-8 and TRBJ1-3; tentatively, D is TRBD1 (6 bases). This CDR3 is built from 15 residues. Trimming stripped 2 bases from V and 1 base from J, with 10 bases between. CDR1 and CDR2 (germline): SGHTS, YDEGEE. Here the CDR3 DNA reads TGTGCCAGCAGCTTCTCGACAGGTTCTGGAAACACCATATATTTT. It translates to CASSFSTGSGNTIYF.

The rearrangement links TRBV5-1 to TRBJ2-1; TRBD2 matches 7 bases. Germline CDR1 SGHRS, CDR2 YFSETQ. V dropped 5 bases and J dropped 7; count of bases not matched to a gene: 15. The CDR3 spans 16 residues. As DNA, the CDR3 is TGCGCCAGCAGTATTTTTGGGACTACGGACCGAAATGAGCAGTTCTTC. Translating gives CASSIFGTTDRNEQFF.

The chain has TRBV30 and TRBJ1-3; 7 bases match TRBD1. This CDR3 comprises 16 residues. Germline V gives CDR1 GTSNPN, CDR2 SVGIG (reference sequence). V was clipped by 4 bases and J by 1 base; unmatched bases: 10. In DNA, the CDR3 is TGTGCCTGGAAACACAGGGGCGTCAATTCTGGAAACACCATATATTTT. It codes for CAWKHRGVNSGNTIYF.

The rearrangement uses TRBV7-2 and TRBJ2-7; possible D gene TRBD1, 6 bases. Germline loops: CDR1 SGHTA, CDR2 FQGNSA. The V end lost 5 bases, the J end lost 2 bases, and 13 bases lay between the germline ends. CDR3 length equals 14 residues. CDR3 coding DNA: TGTGCCAGCAGCCACAGACAGGCCCCCTACGAGCAGTACTTC. It is translated as CASSHRQAPYEQYF.

The chain combines TRBV6-6 with TRBJ1-2, with D possibly TRBD1 on 5 matching bases. The CDR3 extends over 18 amino acids. The V gene lost 5 bases and the J gene lost 7 bases, with 29 bases spanning the gap. The V gene's germline CDR1 is MNHNY and CDR2 SVGAGI (reference sequence). CDR3 protein: CASSPPGLTKGPSSGYTF. The CDR3 nucleotides are TGTGCCAGCAGTCCGCCAGGTCTCACAAAGGGGCCCTCGAGTGGCTACACCTTC.

V usage is TRBV6-5 and J usage is TRBJ1-6, with D possibly matching TRBD1 (6 bases). The V end was cut by 8 bases, the J end by 10 bases, with 12 bases between. The CDR3 consists of 12 residues. CDR1 MNHEY and CDR2 SVGAGI come from the germline V gene. Written as DNA, the CDR3 is TGTGCCAGCGGGTTAGGGGGATCACCCCTCCACTTT. Translating gives CASGLGGSPLHF.

The rearrangement uses TRBV19 and TRBJ1-3; TRBD1 agrees at 7 bases. The CDR3 runs 16 residues. Germline V gene sequence: CDR1 LNHDA, CDR2 SQIVND (reference sequence). Trimming cost V 3 bases and J 0 bases; bases outside gene matches: 5. The CDR3 reads CASSISGQSSGNTIYF. CDR3 DNA: TGTGCCAGTAGTATTTCGGGACAGAGCTCTGGAAACACCATATATTTT.

This chain connects TRBV5-6 to TRBJ2-3; 9 bases line up with TRBD2. This CDR3 spans 14 amino acids. Germline CDR1 is SGHDT and CDR2 is YYEEEE. V shed 4 bases and J 1 base; nucleotides not matched to a gene: 1. The CDR3 DNA follows: TGTGCCAGCAGCAAGCGGGGGGGCACAGATACGCAGTATTTT. Its protein product is CASSKRGGTDTQYF.

A single count supports this clone. The chain combines TRBV20-1 with TRBJ2-4; TRBD2 might be the D (5 bases). CDR3 length: 11 residues. Trimming removed 6 bases from V and 4 bases from J, with 7 bases in between. CDR1 and CDR2 (germline): DFQATT, SNEGSKA (reference sequence). In DNA, the CDR3 is TGCAGTGCGGGGAGTAAAAACATTCAGTACTTC. This codes for CSAGSKNIQYF.